This passage covers 13 T cell receptor beta chains from one sample sequenced in a study of T cell changes during pregnancy in multiple sclerosis. Sequencing used immunoSEQ multiplex PCR; TCRdb keeps in-frame clones, though not all of them. The sample has about 29,000 clones; about nine tenths are singletons. Sequenced material: CD8+ T cells from peripheral blood mononuclear cells, taken after pregnancy. Every receptor here comes from a female donor with multiple sclerosis, enrolled in a pregnancy study.

This clone has just one count. This sequence joins TRBV23-1 and TRBJ2-2, with D perhaps TRBD2 (6 bases). TRBV23-1 is an open reading frame, and its role is uncertain. V was trimmed by 0 bases and J by 5 bases, leaving 16 bases between them. The CDR3 is 17 residues long. CDR3 sequence: CASSQSHGRKGTGELFF. The CDR3 DNA follows: TGCGCCAGCAGTCAATCGCACGGGAGAAAAGGGACCGGGGAGCTGTTTTTT.

Here the CDR3 reads CASSIGLADPSYNEQFF. The CDR3 DNA sequence: TGTGCCAGCAGCATCGGACTAGCGGATCCCTCCTACAATGAGCAGTTCTTC. The gene calls are TRBV5-6 and TRBJ2-1; 10 positions agree with TRBD2. With 4 bases clipped from V and 0 bases from J, the junction kept 7 bases outside the gene matches. Germline V CDR1 and CDR2: SGHDT, YYEEEE. This CDR3 is 17 amino acids long.

This rearrangement joins TRBV27 to TRBJ1-1; 9 nucleotides line up with TRBD1. Looked up from germline, CDR1 is MNHEY and CDR2 is SMNVEV (reference sequence). Germline trimming cut 7 bases from V and 1 base from J; bases unmatched to any gene: 10. The CDR3 length is 16 residues. Here the CDR3 DNA reads TGTGCCAGCATTGGACAGGGGCAAACACAGAACACTGAAGCTTTCTTT. It is translated as CASIGQGQTQNTEAFF.

V gene TRBV2 combines with J gene TRBJ2-1, with 13 bases that match TRBD2. The CDR3 is made up of 19 amino acids. The V and J ends lost 4 bases and 6 bases, in that order; junction bases with no gene match: 15. Germline CDR1 reads SNHLY; CDR2 reads FYNNEI. CDR3 region: CASSGPGLAGVRLINEQFF. The CDR3, as DNA: TGTGCCAGCAGTGGCCCAGGACTAGCGGGAGTGAGGTTAATCAATGAGCAGTTCTTC.

The chain employs TRBV7-9 and TRBJ1-4; D uncertain. V lost 1 base and J 2 bases, leaving 11 bases between the germline ends. Germline CDR1 is SEHNR and CDR2 is FQNEAQ (reference sequence). This CDR3 comprises 16 residues. The CDR3 loop reads CASSLVLGGTNEKLFF. In DNA, the CDR3 is TGTGCCAGCAGCTTAGTGCTCGGCGGTACTAATGAAAAACTGTTTTTT.

The CDR3 DNA follows: TGTGCCATCAGTGGTCAAAAAAATGAGCAGTTCTTC. It encodes CAISGQKNEQFF. The rearrangement joins TRBV10-3 to TRBJ2-1; D not certain. V shed 4 bases and J shed 7 bases, with 8 bases lying between them. Germline-derived CDR1 and CDR2 are ENHRY and SYGVKD. The CDR3 has 12 amino acids.

The genes are TRBV7-9 and TRBJ2-7; 9 positions agree with TRBD2. V trimming: 5 bases; J trimming: 0 bases; junction bases outside the gene matches: 5. CDR3 size: 15 residues. Germline CDR1 SEHNR, CDR2 FQNEAQ (reference sequence). CDR3 in DNA: TGTGCCAGCAGCAATAGCGGGAGCGACTCCTACGAGCAGTACTTC. It yields the protein CASSNSGSDSYEQYF.

The chain combines TRBV4-3 with TRBJ2-7; 13 bases are shared with TRBD2. CDR1 and CDR2 from the germline V gene are LGHNA and YSLEER. The ends lost 4 bases at V and 2 bases at J; junction bases unmatched: 14. The length of the CDR3 is 19 residues. In DNA form, the CDR3 reads TGCGCCAGCAGCCCACCACGGACTAGCGGGAGCCAATTTCCCTACGAGCAGTACTTC. As protein: CASSPPRTSGSQFPYEQYF.

The CDR3: CASSDLVTGLADYEQYF. The DNA of the CDR3 is TGCGCCAGCAGCGATCTCGTCACGGGACTAGCGGACTACGAGCAGTACTTC. The gene calls are TRBV5-1 and TRBJ2-7; 11 bases match TRBD2. Trimming cost V 4 bases and J 3 bases; bases outside gene matches: 12. CDR3 length: 17 residues. Germline CDR1 reads SGHRS; CDR2 reads YFSETQ.

In its sample, this clone was seen once. V usage is TRBV27 and J usage is TRBJ2-7; a weak D match, TRBD1 (6 bases). Germline CDR1 and CDR2: MNHEY and SMNVEV (reference sequence). CDR3 size: 13 residues. The V end was cut by 4 bases, the J end by 2 bases, with 9 bases between. This CDR3 is CASSYGDTYEQYF. CDR3 in DNA: TGTGCCAGCAGTTATGGGGACACCTACGAGCAGTACTTC.

The gene calls are TRBV6-5 and TRBJ1-4; D remains unclear. The CDR3 totals 14 residues. Looked up from germline, CDR1 is MNHEY and CDR2 is SVGAGI. V lost 2 bases, J lost 4 bases, and 8 bases lay in between. The CDR3 is CASSYTGGNEKLFF. DNA of the CDR3: TGTGCCAGCAGTTACACCGGAGGTAATGAAAAACTGTTTTTT.

The rearrangement links TRBV9 to TRBJ1-2; TRBD1 is a possible D gene (6 bases). The V gene's germline CDR1 is SGDLS and CDR2 YYNGEE. The germline V and J ends were trimmed by 0 bases and 7 bases, with 19 bases remaining between them. The CDR3 has 16 residues. The CDR3 spells CASSVGEGGTAAGYTF. As DNA, the CDR3 is TGTGCCAGCAGCGTAGGGGAGGGGGGGACGGCGGCTGGCTACACCTTC.

DNA for the CDR3: TGTGCCAGCAGCGGGACTAGCGGGAGTGGAGATACGCAGTATTTT. As protein: CASSGTSGSGDTQYF. This chain links TRBV27 with TRBJ2-3; 14 bases match TRBD2. Germline V gene sequence: CDR1 MNHEY, CDR2 SMNVEV (reference sequence). The CDR3 consists of 15 residues. J lost 5 bases, V lost 6 bases, and 4 bases had no gene match.